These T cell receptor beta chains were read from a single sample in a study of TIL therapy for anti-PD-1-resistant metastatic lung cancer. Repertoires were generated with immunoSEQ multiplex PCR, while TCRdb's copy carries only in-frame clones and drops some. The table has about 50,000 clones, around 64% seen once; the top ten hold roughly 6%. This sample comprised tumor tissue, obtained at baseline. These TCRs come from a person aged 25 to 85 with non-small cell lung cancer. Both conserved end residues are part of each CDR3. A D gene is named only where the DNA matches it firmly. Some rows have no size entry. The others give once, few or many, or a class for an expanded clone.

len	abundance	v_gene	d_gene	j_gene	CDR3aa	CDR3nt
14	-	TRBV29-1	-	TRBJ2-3	CSVEGGGAVDTQYF	TGCAGCGTTGAAGGTGGGGGGGCCGTAGATACGCAGTATTTT
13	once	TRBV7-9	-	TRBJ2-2	CASSHRGTGELFF	TGTGCCAGCAGCCACCGCGGAACCGGGGAGCTGTTTTTT
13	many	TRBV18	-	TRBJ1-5	CASSQGSNQPQHF	TGTGCCAGCTCACAGGGGAGCAATCAGCCCCAGCATTTT
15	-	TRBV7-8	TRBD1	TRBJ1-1	CASSLEGGADTEAFF	TGTGCCAGCAGCTTAGAAGGGGGCGCGGACACTGAAGCTTTCTTT
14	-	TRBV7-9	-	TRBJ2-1	CASSPPGGDNEQFF	TGTGCCAGCAGCCCTCCCGGAGGCGACAATGAGCAGTTCTTC
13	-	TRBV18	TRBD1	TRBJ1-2	CASSPRQGDGYTF	TGTGCCAGCTCACCTAGACAGGGAGATGGCTACACCTTC
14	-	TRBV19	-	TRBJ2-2	CASSMLALTGELFF	TGTGCCAGTAGTATGCTAGCCCTCACCGGGGAGCTGTTTTTT
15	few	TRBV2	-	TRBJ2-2	CASSVVQGNTGELFF	TGTGCCAGCAGTGTGGTACAGGGCAACACCGGGGAGCTGTTTTTT
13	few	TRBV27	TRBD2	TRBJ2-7	CASSRAGGEEQYF	TGTGCCAGCAGCCGAGCGGGAGGAGAGGAACAGTACTTC
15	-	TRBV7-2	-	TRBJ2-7	CASSLFGGPSYEQYF	TGTGCCAGCAGCTTATTCGGGGGACCGAGTTACGAGCAGTACTTC
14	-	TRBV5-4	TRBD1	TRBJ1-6	CASSGDRDNSPLHF	TGTGCCAGCAGTGGGGACAGGGATAATTCACCCCTCCACTTT
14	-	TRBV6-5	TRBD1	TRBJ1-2	CASRTGGAGYGYTF	TGTGCCAGCAGGACAGGGGGCGCGGGCTATGGCTACACCTTC
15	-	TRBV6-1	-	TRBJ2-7	CASSDVRGIPREQYF	TGTGCCAGCAGTGACGTCAGGGGTATCCCCCGCGAGCAGTACTTC
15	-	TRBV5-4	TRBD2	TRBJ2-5	CASSGALAGQETQYF	TGTGCCAGCAGCGGGGCTTTAGCGGGTCAAGAGACCCAGTACTTC
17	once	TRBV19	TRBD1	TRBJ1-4	CASRYRGISITNEKLFF	TGTGCCAGTAGATACAGGGGAATATCGATAACTAATGAAAAACTGTTTTTT
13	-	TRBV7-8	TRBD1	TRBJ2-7	CASRGQELNQQYF	TGTGCCAGCAGGGGACAGGAACTCAACCAGCAGTACTTC
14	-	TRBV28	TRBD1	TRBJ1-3	CASRTGALGNTIYF	TGTGCCAGTAGGACAGGGGCCCTTGGAAACACCATATATTTT
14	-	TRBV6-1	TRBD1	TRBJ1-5	CASSPQGSNQPQHF	TGTGCCAGCAGTCCACAGGGGAGCAATCAGCCCCAGCATTTT
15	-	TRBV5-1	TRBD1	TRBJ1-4	CASSYLQGANEKLFF	TGCGCCAGCAGCTACCTACAGGGGGCTAATGAAAAACTGTTTTTT
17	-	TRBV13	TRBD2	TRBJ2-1	CASSPRTSGNSYNEQFF	TGTGCCAGCAGCCCCCGGACTAGCGGAAACTCCTACAATGAGCAGTTCTTC
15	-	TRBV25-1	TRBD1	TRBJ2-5	CASSASRGYQETQYF	TGTGCCAGCAGTGCCTCCAGGGGGTACCAAGAGACCCAGTACTTC
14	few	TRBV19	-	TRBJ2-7	CASSIEGFPYEQYF	TGTGCCAGTAGTATAGAGGGGTTCCCCTACGAGCAGTACTTC
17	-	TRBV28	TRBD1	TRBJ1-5	CASSPILGTGPNQPQHF	TGTGCCAGCAGTCCCATACTCGGGACAGGGCCCAATCAGCCCCAGCATTTT
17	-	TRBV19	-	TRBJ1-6	CASSIPGASSYNSPLHF	TGTGCCAGTAGTATTCCAGGGGCGAGCTCCTATAATTCACCCCTCCACTTT
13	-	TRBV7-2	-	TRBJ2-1	CASSVTADNEQFF	TGTGCCAGCAGCGTTACCGCAGACAATGAGCAGTTCTTC
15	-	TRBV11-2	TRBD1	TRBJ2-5	CASSPRDRGLETQYF	TGTGCCAGCAGCCCTCGGGACAGGGGGTTGGAGACCCAGTACTTC
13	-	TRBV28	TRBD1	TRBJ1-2	CASSVQGHYGYTF	TGTGCCAGCAGTGTACAGGGGCACTATGGCTACACCTTC
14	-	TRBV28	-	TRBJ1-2	CASSPFKDDYGYTF	TGTGCCAGCAGTCCCTTTAAGGATGACTATGGCTACACCTTC
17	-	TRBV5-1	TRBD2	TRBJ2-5	CASSFGLAGGPQETQYF	TGCGCCAGCAGCTTCGGACTAGCGGGAGGACCCCAAGAGACCCAGTACTTC
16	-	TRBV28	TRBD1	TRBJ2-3	CASRLLDRGYADTQYF	TGTGCCAGCAGACTACTTGACAGGGGGTACGCAGATACGCAGTATTTT
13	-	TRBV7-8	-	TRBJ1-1	CASSLGGGTEAFF	TGTGCCAGCAGCTTAGGCGGGGGGACTGAAGCTTTCTTT
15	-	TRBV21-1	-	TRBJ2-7	CASSEYRVFAYEQYF	TGTGCCAGCAGCGAGTACCGGGTCTTTGCCTACGAGCAGTACTTC
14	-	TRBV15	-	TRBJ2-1	CATSRAGFRIEQFF	TGTGCCACCAGCAGAGCGGGATTTAGGATTGAGCAGTTCTTC
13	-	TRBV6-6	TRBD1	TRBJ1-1	CASSYRGTGEAFF	TGTGCCAGCAGTTACAGGGGGACAGGGGAAGCTTTCTTT
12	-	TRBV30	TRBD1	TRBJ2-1	CAWNQGQVGVFF	TGTGCCTGGAACCAAGGACAGGTTGGTGTGTTCTTC
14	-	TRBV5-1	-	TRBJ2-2	CASKSGGNTGELFF	TGCGCCAGCAAATCTGGGGGTAACACCGGGGAGCTGTTTTTT
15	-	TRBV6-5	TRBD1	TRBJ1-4	CASSYWDRAGEKLFF	TGTGCCAGCAGTTACTGGGACAGGGCGGGAGAAAAACTGTTTTTT
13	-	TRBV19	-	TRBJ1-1	CASSWQVNTEAFF	TGTGCCAGTAGTTGGCAGGTTAACACTGAAGCTTTCTTT
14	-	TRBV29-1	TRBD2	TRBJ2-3	CSVALAGGSDTQYF	TGCAGCGTCGCTCTAGCGGGGGGGTCAGATACGCAGTATTTT
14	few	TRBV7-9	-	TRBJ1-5	CASSLDGFPQPQHF	TGTGCCAGCAGCTTAGACGGTTTCCCTCAGCCCCAGCATTTT
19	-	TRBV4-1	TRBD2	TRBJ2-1	CASSQDPSLLAGIRNEQFF	TGCGCCAGCAGCCAAGACCCTTCGCTTCTAGCGGGAATCCGAAATGAGCAGTTCTTC
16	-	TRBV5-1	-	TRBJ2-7	CASSLGGVGGGYEQYF	TGCGCCAGCAGCTTGGGAGGCGTTGGGGGCGGCTACGAGCAGTACTTC
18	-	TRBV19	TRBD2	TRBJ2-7	CASSITASGGQSFYEQYF	TGTGCCAGTAGTATCACTGCTAGCGGGGGCCAGAGCTTCTACGAGCAGTACTTC
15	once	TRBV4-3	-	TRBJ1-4	CASSPHTATNEKLFF	TGCGCCAGCAGCCCGCATACAGCAACTAATGAAAAACTGTTTTTT
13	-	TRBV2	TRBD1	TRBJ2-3	CASRGVGGRSQYF	TGTGCCAGCAGGGGAGTAGGGGGCCGTTCGCAGTATTTT
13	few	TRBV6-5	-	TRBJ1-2	CASSPDMNYGYTF	TGTGCCAGCAGTCCAGACATGAACTATGGCTACACCTTC
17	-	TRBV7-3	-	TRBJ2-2	CASSLMRREVGTGELFF	TGTGCCAGCAGCTTAATGCGCAGGGAAGTAGGGACCGGGGAGCTGTTTTTT
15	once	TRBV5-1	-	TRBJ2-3	CASSIGGWGTDTQYF	TGCGCCAGCAGCATTGGGGGGTGGGGCACAGATACGCAGTATTTT